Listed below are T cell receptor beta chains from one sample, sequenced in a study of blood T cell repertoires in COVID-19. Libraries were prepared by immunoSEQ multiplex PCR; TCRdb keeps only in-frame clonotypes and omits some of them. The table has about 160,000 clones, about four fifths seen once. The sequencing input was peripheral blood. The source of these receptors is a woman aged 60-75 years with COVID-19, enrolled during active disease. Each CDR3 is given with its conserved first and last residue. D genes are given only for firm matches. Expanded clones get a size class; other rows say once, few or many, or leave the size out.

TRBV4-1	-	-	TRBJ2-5	CASSHRLDLQEETQYF	TGCGCCAGCAGCCACCGGCTAGATCTCCAAGAGGAGACCCAGTACTTC
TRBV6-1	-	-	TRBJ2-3	CASSDRAPRSTDTQYF	TGTGCCAGCAGTGATAGAGCGCCGCGGAGCACAGATACGCAGTATTTT
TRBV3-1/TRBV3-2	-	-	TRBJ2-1	CASSLQSPGGYNEQFF	TGTGCCAGCAGCTTACAAAGTCCCGGGGGATACAATGAGCAGTTCTTC
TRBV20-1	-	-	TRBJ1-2	CSARGDTSVTF	TGCAGTGCTAGAGGGGACACCAGTGTCACCTTC
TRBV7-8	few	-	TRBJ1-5	CASSLAGGNQPQHF	TGTGCCAGCAGTTTGGCAGGGGGCAATCAGCCCCAGCATTTT
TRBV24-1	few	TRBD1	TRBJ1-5	CATSDPSEGAGQPQHF	TGTGCCACCAGTGATCCCTCTGAGGGGGCCGGACAGCCCCAGCATTTT
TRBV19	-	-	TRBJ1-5	CASSIGTRGSNQPQHF	TGTGCCAGTAGTATCGGGACCCGGGGGAGCAATCAGCCCCAGCATTTT
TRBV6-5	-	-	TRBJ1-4	CASNLQANEKLFF	TGTGCCAGCAACCTCCAGGCCAATGAAAAACTGTTTTTT
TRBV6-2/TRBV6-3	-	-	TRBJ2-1	CASSDSREPKFF	TGTGCCAGCAGTGACTCCCGGGAACCGAAGTTCTTC
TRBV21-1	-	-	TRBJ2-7	CASSKGESGRRSYEQYF	TGTGCCAGCAGCAAAGGGGAGAGCGGGAGAAGGTCCTACGAGCAGTACTTC
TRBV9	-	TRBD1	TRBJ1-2	CASSAGQGARGYTF	TGTGCCAGCAGCGCGGGACAGGGGGCGCGGGGCTACACCTTC
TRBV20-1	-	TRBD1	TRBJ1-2	CSAWTGDGYTF	TGCAGTGCATGGACAGGCGATGGCTACACCTTC
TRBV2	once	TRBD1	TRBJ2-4	CASSDPRTGGNIQYF	TGTGCCAGCAGTGACCCCCGGACAGGGGGGAACATTCAGTACTTC
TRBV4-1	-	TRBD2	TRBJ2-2	CASSRLGLADSNTGELFF	TGCGCCAGCAGCCGGCTCGGACTAGCGGATTCGAACACCGGGGAGCTGTTTTTT
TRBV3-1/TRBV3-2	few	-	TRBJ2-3	CASSQAGKDTQYF	TGTGCCAGCAGCCAAGCAGGGAAGGATACGCAGTATTTT
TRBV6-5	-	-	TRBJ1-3	CASSPQFSGNTIYF	TGTGCCAGCAGTCCACAGTTCTCTGGAAACACCATATATTTT
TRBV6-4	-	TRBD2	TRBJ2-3	CASSPGAGDTDTQYF	TGTGCCAGCAGTCCTGGGGCGGGGGACACAGATACGCAGTATTTT
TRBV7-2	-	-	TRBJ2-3	CASSLGTPPIDTQYF	TGTGCCAGCAGCTTAGGGACACCGCCTATTGATACGCAGTATTTT
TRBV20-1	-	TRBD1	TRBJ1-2	CSASPGGVNGYTF	TGCAGTGCTAGTCCAGGGGGCGTCAATGGCTACACCTTC
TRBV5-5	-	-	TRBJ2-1	CASSLAGAGYNEQFF	TGTGCCAGCAGCTTGGCTGGGGCGGGATACAATGAGCAGTTCTTC
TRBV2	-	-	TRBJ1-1	CASTPYQGEAFF	TGTGCCAGCACCCCCTACCAGGGTGAAGCTTTCTTT
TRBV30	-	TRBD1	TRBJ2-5	CAWGTGAGGTQYF	TGTGCCTGGGGTACAGGGGCAGGTGGGACCCAGTACTTC
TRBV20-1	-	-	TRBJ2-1	CSAPLGSEQFF	TGCAGTGCTCCTCTTGGTAGTGAGCAGTTCTTC
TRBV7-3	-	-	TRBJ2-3	CASSPQHSTDTQYF	TGTGCCAGCAGCCCCCAACATAGCACAGATACGCAGTATTTT
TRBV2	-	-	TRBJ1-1	CASSVEEDPFF	TGTGCCAGCAGCGTAGAGGAGGATCCTTTCTTT
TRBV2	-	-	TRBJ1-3	CASSEGARTGNTIYF	TGTGCCAGCAGTGAAGGGGCCAGGACTGGAAACACCATATATTTT
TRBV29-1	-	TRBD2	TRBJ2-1	CSVTGTSGVYNEQFF	TGCAGCGTTACTGGGACTAGCGGAGTTTACAATGAGCAGTTCTTC
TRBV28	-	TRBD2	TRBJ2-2	CASRNQGLASGELFF	TGTGCCAGCAGGAATCAAGGACTAGCAAGCGGGGAGCTGTTTTTT
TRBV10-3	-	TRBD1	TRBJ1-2	CAIRGQLSYGYTF	TGTGCCATCAGGGGACAGTTATCCTATGGCTACACCTTC
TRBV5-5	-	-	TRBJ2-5	CASSLESSRWETQYF	TGTGCCAGCAGCTTGGAAAGTTCCCGGTGGGAGACCCAGTACTTC
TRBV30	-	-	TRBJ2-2	CAWSRFEAVESGELFF	TGTGCCTGGAGTCGTTTTGAAGCGGTCGAGTCCGGGGAGCTGTTTTTT
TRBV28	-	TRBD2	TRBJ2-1	CASSLTSGTKYNEQFF	TGTGCCAGCAGCCTGACTAGCGGGACTAAGTACAATGAGCAGTTCTTC
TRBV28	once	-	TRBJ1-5	CASRGYRSGNGNQPQHF	TGTGCCAGCAGGGGATATCGGAGCGGGAATGGCAATCAGCCCCAGCATTTT
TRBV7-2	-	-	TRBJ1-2	CASSLVRGNYGYTF	TGTGCCAGCAGCTTAGTTAGGGGTAACTATGGCTACACCTTC
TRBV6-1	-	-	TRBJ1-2	CASSEAGAGVYGYTF	TGTGCCAGCAGTGAAGCGGGGGCAGGGGTTTATGGCTACACCTTC
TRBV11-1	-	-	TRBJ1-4	CASSLYGDEKLFF	TGTGCCAGCAGCTTATACGGGGATGAAAAACTGTTTTTT
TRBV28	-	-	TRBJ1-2	CASSQKIGQGSYTF	TGTGCCAGCAGTCAGAAGATAGGGCAGGGCAGCTACACCTTC
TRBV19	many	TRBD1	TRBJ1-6	CASSIGQGNSPLHF	TGTGCCAGTAGTATTGGACAGGGAAATTCACCCCTCCACTTT
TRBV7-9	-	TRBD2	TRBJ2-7	CASSGLAGGYEQYF	TGTGCCAGCAGCGGACTAGCGGGAGGGTACGAGCAGTACTTC
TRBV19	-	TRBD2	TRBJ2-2	CASSKRGVAGEAGELFF	TGTGCCAGTAGTAAGAGGGGGGTAGCGGGAGAGGCCGGGGAGCTGTTTTTT
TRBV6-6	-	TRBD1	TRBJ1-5	CASRKTGGRQPQHF	TGTGCCAGCAGGAAAACAGGGGGCCGTCAGCCCCAGCATTTT
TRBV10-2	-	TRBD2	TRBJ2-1	CASRLAGYNEQFF	TGCGCCAGCAGACTAGCGGGGTACAATGAGCAGTTCTTC
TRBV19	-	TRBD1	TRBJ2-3	CASSILGQYTDTQYF	TGTGCCAGTAGTATCCTGGGACAGTACACAGATACGCAGTATTTT
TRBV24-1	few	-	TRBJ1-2	CATSDPGTVGYTF	TGTGCCACCAGTGATCCCGGGACTGTCGGCTACACCTTC
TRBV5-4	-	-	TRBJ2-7	CASSQQNSYEQYF	TGTGCCAGCAGCCAACAGAATTCCTACGAGCAGTACTTC
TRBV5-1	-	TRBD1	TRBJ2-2	CASRQGQGANTGELFF	TGCGCCAGCAGGCAGGGACAGGGGGCGAACACCGGGGAGCTGTTTTTT
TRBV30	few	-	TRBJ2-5	CAWSGGRARPTQYF	TGTGCCTGGAGTGGGGGCAGGGCCCGTCCGACCCAGTACTTC